Listed below are T cell receptor beta chains from one sample, sequenced in a study of blood T cell repertoires in COVID-19. The data were produced by immunoSEQ multiplex PCR, yet TCRdb's version contains in-frame clones alone and is incomplete. This sample carries about 160,000 clones, roughly 90% of them seen once, and the ten largest clones take about 4.6%. Sample: peripheral blood. These receptors were taken from a man between 25 and 39 years old with COVID-19, enrolled during active disease. Each CDR3 is given with its conserved first and last residue. Fields, in order: V gene, CDR3 length, CDR3 protein.

TRBV11-3 14 CASSLDGENTEAFF
TRBV30 16 CAWSVRLAEGSDTQYF
TRBV5-1 14 CASSLSGSQETQYF
TRBV6-2/TRBV6-3 17 CASTPGTGSFMNTEAFF
TRBV10-3 16 CAITGYGQGNSTGYTF
TRBV18 16 CASSPPILDRYNEQFF
TRBV5-6 16 CASSLEGAAYLYEQYF
TRBV5-6 14 CASSPTLAGETQYF
TRBV5-6 16 CASSPYPGTGPYEQYF
TRBV18 17 CASSRTEGQGPNQPQHF
TRBV6-2/TRBV6-3 14 CASSYQGLGYGYTF
TRBV28 11 CASSFWPSYTF
TRBV6-2/TRBV6-3 17 CASSYSSTGTGFYEQYF
TRBV28 13 CASRLSGVDGYTF
TRBV19 15 CASSIEKDSYNEQFF
TRBV30 14 CAWSVAGSYNEQFF
TRBV7-2 15 CASSFDRGPAYEQYF
TRBV9 16 CASSEGQTTSTDTQYF
TRBV6-2/TRBV6-3 14 CASSSGGGAGEQFF
TRBV7-8 16 CASSWGPSYSKETQYF
TRBV6-5 14 CASSPGWLQETQYF
TRBV6-2/TRBV6-3 19 CASSYSGTSGGAAADTQYF
TRBV27 14 CASSLSSGIDTQYF
TRBV2 15 CASKRDRAGLYEQYF
TRBV5-4 14 CASSLGSRGAEQYF
TRBV18 15 CASSQVQGRNEKLFF
TRBV27 14 CASRDKGFTYEQYF
TRBV27 14 CASSRTGLQETQYF
TRBV7-2 15 CASRRGLAGANEQFF
TRBV6-6 14 CASRWTANTGELFF
TRBV7-2 12 CASRYSSGAQFF
TRBV5-1 14 CASSLEGGLWPQHF
TRBV6-5 11 CASSSGHIRYF
TRBV27 15 CASSFTGTVGTEAFF
TRBV5-5 15 CASSLYQGMNTEAFF
TRBV10-1 15 CASSETEYSNQPQHF
TRBV30 15 CAWNLAGGPRSEQFF
TRBV7-2 16 CASSLGQVRSGNTIYF
TRBV12-3/TRBV12-4 13 CASSPGQYYGYTF
TRBV6-4 16 CASSDYPQTGREEQFF